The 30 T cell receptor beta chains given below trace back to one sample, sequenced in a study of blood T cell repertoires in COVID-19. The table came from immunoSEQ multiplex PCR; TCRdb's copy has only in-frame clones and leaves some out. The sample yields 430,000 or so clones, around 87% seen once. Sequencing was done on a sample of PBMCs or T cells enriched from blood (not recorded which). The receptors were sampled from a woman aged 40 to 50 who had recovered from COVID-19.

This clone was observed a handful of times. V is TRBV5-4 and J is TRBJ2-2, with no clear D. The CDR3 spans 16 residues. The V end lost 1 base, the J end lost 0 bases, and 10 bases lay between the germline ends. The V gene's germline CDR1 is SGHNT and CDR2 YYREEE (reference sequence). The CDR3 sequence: CASSLYAYANTGELFF. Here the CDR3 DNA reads TGTGCCAGCAGCTTGTACGCGTACGCGAACACCGGGGAGCTGTTTTTT.

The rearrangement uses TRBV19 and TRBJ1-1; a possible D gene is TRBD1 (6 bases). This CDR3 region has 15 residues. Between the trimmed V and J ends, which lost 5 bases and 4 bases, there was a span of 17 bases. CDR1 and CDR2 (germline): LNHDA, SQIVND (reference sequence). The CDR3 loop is CASSDNRAGGTEAFF. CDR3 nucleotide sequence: TGTGCCAGTAGTGATAACAGGGCCGGAGGCACTGAAGCTTTCTTT.

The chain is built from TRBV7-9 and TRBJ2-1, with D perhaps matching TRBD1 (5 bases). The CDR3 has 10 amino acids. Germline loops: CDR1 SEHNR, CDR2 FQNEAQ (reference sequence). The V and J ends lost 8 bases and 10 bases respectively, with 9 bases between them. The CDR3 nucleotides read TGTGCCAGCGGGGCTCGGGAGCAGTTCTTC. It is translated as CASGAREQFF.

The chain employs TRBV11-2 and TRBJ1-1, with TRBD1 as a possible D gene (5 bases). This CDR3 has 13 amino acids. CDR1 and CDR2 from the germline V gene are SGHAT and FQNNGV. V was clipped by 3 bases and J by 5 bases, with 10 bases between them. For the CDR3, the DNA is TGTGCCAGCAGCTTCCAGGGCCAGACTGAAGCTTTCTTT. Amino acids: CASSFQGQTEAFF.

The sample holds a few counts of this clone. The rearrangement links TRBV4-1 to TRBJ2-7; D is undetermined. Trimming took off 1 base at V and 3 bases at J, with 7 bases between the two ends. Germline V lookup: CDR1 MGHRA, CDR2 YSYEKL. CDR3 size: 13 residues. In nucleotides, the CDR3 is TGCGCCAGCAGCCAAGTGGCAGACTACGAGCAGTACTTC. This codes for CASSQVADYEQYF.

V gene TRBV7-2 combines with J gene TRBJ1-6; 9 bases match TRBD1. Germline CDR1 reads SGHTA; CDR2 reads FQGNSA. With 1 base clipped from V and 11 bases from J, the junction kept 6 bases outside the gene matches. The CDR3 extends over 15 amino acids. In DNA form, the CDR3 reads TGTGCCAGCAGCTTAGAGGGGACAGGGTTTACACCCCTCCACTTT. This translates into CASSLEGTGFTPLHF.

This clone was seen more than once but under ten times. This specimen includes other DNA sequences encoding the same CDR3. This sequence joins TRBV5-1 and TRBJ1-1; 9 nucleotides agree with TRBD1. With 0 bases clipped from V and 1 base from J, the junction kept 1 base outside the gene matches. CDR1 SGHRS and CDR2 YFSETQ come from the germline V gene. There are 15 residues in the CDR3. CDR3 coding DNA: TGCGCCAGCAGCTTGGGGGGACAGGGGAACACTGAAGCTTTCTTT. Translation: CASSLGGQGNTEAFF. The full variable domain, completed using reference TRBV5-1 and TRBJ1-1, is KAGVTQTPRYLIKTRGQQVTLSCSPISGHRSVSWYQQTPGQGLQFLFEYFSETQRNKGNFPGRFSGRQFSNSRSEMNVSTLELGDSALYLCASSLGGQGNTEAFFGQGTRLTVV.

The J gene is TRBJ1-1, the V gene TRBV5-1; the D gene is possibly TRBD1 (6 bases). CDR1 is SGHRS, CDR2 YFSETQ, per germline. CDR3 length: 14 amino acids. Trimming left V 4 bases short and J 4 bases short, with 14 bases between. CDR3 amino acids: CASSQGFGATEAFF. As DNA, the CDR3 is TGCGCCAGCAGCCAGGGGTTTGGAGCCACTGAAGCTTTCTTT.

The DNA of the CDR3 is TGTGCCTGGACGGCGGGTGAGGACGGGCAGTACTTC. Translation gives CAWTAGEDGQYF. The J gene is TRBJ2-7, the V gene TRBV30; TRBD2 might be the D (5 bases). The germline V gene encodes CDR1 GTSNPN and CDR2 SVGIG (reference sequence). There are 12 residues in the CDR3. V lost 4 bases, J lost 9 bases, and 16 bases lay in between.

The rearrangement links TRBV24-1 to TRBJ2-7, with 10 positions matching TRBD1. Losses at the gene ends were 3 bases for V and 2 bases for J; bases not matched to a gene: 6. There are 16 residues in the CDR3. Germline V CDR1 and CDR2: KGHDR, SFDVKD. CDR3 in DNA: TGTGCCACCAGTGATCCGCGGGACAGGGGAGCCTACGAGCAGTACTTC. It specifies CATSDPRDRGAYEQYF.

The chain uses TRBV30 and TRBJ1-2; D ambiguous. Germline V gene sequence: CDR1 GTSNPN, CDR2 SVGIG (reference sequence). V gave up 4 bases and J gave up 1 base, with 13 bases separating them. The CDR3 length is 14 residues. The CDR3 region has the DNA TGTGCCTGGACCGCCGAGGGCCATAACTATGGCTACACCTTC. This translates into CAWTAEGHNYGYTF. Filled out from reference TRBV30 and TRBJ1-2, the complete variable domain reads SQTIHQWPATLVQPVGSPLSLECTVEGTSNPNLYWYRQAAGRGLQLLFYSVGIGQISSEVPQNLSASRPQDRQFILSSKKLLLSDSGFYLCAWTAEGHNYGYTFGSGTRLTVV.

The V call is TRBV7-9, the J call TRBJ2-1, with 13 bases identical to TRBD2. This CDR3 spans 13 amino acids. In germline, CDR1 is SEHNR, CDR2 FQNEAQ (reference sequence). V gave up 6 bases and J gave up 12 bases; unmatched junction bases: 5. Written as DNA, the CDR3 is TGTGCCAGCAGACTAGCGGGAGGGCCAGGGCAGTTCTTC. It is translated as CASRLAGGPGQFF.

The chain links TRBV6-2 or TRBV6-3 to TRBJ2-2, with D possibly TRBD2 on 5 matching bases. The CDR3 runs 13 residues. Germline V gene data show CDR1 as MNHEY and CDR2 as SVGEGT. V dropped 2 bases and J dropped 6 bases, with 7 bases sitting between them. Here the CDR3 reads CASSYDYSGELFF. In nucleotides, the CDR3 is TGTGCCAGCAGTTACGACTACTCCGGGGAGCTGTTTTTT.

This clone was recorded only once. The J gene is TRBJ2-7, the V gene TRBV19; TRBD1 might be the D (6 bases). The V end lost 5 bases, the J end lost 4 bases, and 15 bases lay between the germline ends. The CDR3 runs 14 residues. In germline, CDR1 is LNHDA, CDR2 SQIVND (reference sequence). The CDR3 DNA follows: TGTGCCAGTAGTGCCGGACCAGGGGCTTACGAGCAGTACTTC. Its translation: CASSAGPGAYEQYF.

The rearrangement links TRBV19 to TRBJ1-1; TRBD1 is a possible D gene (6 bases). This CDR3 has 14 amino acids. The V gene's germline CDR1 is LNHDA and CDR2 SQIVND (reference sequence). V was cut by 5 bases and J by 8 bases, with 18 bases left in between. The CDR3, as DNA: TGTGCCAGTAGTTTACAGGGTACGGTCCGGGAAGCTTTCTTT. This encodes CASSLQGTVREAFF.

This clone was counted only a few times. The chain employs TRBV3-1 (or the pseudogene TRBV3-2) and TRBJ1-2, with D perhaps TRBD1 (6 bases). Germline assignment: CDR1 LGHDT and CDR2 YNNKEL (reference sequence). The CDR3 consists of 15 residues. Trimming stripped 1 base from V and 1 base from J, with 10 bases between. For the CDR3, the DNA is TGTGCCAGCAGCCAAGTTCAGGGGTTTAACTATGGCTACACCTTC. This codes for CASSQVQGFNYGYTF.

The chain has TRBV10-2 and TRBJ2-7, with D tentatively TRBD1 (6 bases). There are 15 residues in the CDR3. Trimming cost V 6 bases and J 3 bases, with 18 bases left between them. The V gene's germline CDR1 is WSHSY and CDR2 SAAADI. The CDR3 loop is CASSSLPTGRYEQYF. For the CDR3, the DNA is TGCGCCAGCAGCTCCCTTCCGACAGGCCGCTACGAGCAGTACTTC.

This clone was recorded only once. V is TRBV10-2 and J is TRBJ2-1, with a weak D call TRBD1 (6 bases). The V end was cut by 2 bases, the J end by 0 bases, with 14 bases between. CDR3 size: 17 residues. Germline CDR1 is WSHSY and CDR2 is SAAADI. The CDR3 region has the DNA TGCGCCAGCAGTGAGGCTATCACAGGGTACTCCTACAATGAGCAGTTCTTC. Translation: CASSEAITGYSYNEQFF.

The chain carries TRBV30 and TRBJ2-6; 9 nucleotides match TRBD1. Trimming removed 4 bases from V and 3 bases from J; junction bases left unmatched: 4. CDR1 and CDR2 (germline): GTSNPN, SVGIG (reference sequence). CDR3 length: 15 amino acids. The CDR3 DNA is TGTGCCTGGAAAAACAGGGGGCTTGGGGCCAACGTCCTGACTTTC. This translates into CAWKNRGLGANVLTF.

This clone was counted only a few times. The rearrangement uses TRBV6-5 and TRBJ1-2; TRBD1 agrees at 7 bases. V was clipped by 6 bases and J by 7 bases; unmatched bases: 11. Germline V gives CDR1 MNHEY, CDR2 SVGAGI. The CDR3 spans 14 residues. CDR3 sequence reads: CASSRDSLLGGYTF. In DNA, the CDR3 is TGTGCCAGCAGCAGGGACAGTCTCCTGGGTGGCTACACCTTC.

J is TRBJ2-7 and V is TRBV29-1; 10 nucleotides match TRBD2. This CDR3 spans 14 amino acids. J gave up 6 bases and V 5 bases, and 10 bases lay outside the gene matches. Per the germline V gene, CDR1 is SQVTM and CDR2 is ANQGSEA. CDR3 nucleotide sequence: TGCAGCGTTCTTGGACTAGCGGAGGTTTCCGAGCAGTACTTC. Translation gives CSVLGLAEVSEQYF.

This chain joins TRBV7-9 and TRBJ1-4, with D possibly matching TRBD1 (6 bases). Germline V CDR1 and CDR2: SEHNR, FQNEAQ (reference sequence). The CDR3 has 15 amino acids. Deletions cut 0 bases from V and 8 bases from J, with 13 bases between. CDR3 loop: CASSLAPGVLEKLFF. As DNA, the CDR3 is TGTGCCAGCAGCTTAGCCCCAGGGGTACTGGAAAAACTGTTTTTT.

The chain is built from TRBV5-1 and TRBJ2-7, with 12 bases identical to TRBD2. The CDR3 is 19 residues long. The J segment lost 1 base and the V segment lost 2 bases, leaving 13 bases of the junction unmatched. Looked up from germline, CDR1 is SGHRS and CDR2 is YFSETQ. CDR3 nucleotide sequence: TGCGCCAGCAGCTTACGGTCGACTAGCGGGAGAATGAGGTCCTACGAGCAGTACTTC. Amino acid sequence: CASSLRSTSGRMRSYEQYF.

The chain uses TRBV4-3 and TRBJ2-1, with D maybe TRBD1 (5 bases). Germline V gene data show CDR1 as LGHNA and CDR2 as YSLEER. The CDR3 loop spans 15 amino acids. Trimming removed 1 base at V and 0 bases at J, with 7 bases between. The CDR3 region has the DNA TGCGCCAGCAGCCAAGGGGGCTACTCCTACAATGAGCAGTTCTTC. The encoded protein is CASSQGGYSYNEQFF.

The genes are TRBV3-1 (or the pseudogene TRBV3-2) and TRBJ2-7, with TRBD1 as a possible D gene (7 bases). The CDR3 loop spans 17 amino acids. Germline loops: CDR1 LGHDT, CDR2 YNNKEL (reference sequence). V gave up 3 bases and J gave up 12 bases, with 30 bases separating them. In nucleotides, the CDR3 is TGTGCCAGCAGCCACCAACCAACCTGGCAGGGGGAGGAATACAGGTACTTC. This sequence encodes CASSHQPTWQGEEYRYF.

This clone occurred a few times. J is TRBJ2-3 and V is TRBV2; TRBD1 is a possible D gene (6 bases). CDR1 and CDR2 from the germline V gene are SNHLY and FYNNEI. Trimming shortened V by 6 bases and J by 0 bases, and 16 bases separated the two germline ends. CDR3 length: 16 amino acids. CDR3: CASRDTGTWSTDTQYF. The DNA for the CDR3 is TGTGCCAGCAGGGATACAGGGACCTGGAGCACAGATACGCAGTATTTT.

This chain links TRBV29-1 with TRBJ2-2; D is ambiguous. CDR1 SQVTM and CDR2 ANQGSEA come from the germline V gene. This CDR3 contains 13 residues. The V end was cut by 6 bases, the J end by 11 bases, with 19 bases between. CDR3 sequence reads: CSVAQGAVGELFF. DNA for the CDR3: TGCAGCGTGGCACAAGGAGCCGTCGGAGAGCTGTTTTTT.

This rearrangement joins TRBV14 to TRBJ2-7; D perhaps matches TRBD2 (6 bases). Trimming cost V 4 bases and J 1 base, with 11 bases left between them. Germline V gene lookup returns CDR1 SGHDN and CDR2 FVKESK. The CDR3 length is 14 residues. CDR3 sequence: CASSLYSGSYEQYF. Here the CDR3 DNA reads TGTGCCAGCAGCCTCTATAGCGGATCCTACGAGCAGTACTTC.

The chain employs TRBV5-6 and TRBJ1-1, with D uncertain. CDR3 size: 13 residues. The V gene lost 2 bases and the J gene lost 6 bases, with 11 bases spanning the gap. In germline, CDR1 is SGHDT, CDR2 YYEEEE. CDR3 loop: CASSFGGLAEAFF. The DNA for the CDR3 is TGTGCCAGCAGCTTCGGAGGGTTGGCTGAAGCTTTCTTT.

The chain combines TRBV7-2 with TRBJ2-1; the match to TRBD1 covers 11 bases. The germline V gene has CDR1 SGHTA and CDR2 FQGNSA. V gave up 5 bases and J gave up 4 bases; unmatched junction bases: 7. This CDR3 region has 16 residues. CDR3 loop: CASSLRTGGYYNEQFF. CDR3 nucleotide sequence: TGTGCCAGCAGCCTTAGGACAGGGGGCTATTACAATGAGCAGTTCTTC.